This paragraph covers one T cell receptor beta chain sequence. In its sample, this clonotype was seen a few times. It lacks a known antigen. It has no much larger one-base neighbor in the sample; base qualities were not kept. This entry is derived from a study of response to subunit inactivated influenza vaccine listed by TCRdb under 2018. With regard to the full study: The study used deep quantitative T cell receptor repertoire profiling to track responses to a trivalent subunit inactivated influenza vaccine.

CDR1 SGHRS and CDR2 YFSETQ are derived from the germline V gene. The CDR3 holds 15 amino acids from the cysteine to the phenylalanine. Solely the CDR3 DNA is kept, with 45 bases framed from the first base. V drops 0 bases and J drops 2 bases, leaving 11 bases in between. The investigation overall reported the following: The authors suggested that each seasonal influenza vaccination may recruit only a limited number of new T cells.

What this sample's time point label stands for: more than 40 days after influenza vaccine administration. Libraries were prepared through RT-PCR. Sequencing took place on an Illumina HiSeq 2500. TCRdb ran its own pipeline on the public reads, namely fastp trimming at Q25 and MiXCR clone calling, and kept in-frame beta chains. Entries are consolidated by CDR3 protein sequence, retaining the most common genes and DNA. The sample profile shows about 480,000 distinct CDR3 sequences; approximately 10% of them were found once. Of the sample, approximately 12% falls within the top ten clones. The receptor's source is a man between 50 and 59 years old who received an inactivated influenza vaccine. Donor details come from another sample of the same person, matched by shared clones. The sample here was PBMCs from blood, taken roughly 6 weeks after vaccination. The rearrangement combines TRBV5-1 with TRBJ2-5, and the D gene may be TRBD1, 6 bases matching. The nucleotide sequence is TGCGCCAGCAGCTTGGGCCGGGGACAACAAGAGACCCAGTACTTC. This codes for CASSLGRGQQETQYF.